This record covers a single T cell receptor (beta chain). One entry per CDR3 protein, called by TCRdb with MiXCR from the 5' RACE reads. The repertoire holds over 300,000 distinct CDR3 sequences, with about 6.6% as singletons. There are 15 residues in the CDR3. Germline CDR1 and CDR2: SGHRS and YFSETQ. Trimming pared 4 bases from V and 0 bases from J, leaving 13 bases between. The data belong to a study of T cells after yellow fever vaccination. The chain couples TRBV5-1 to TRBJ1-1; the D gene is possibly TRBD1 (6 bases). The sample here was PBMCs, taken more than 35 days after the first yellow fever vaccination. This TCR was sampled from a man between 18 and 29 years old who received the YFV17D yellow fever vaccine. CDR3 protein: CASSPGQKLNTEAFF. The CDR3 nucleotides are TGCGCCAGCAGCCCAGGACAGAAACTGAACACTGAAGCTTTCTTT.